This entry lists 18 T cell receptor beta chains sequenced from one sample in a study of blood T cells in healthy people across ages. For the second PCR, which ran for about 6 to 11 cycles, a sample-barcoded 5' primer and a J-beta primer mix were used. TCRdb itself ran the 5' RACE reads through MiXCR, one entry per CDR3 protein. The sample holds roughly 860,000 distinct CDR3 sequences, 62% seen once. Source material: blood. Receptors were obtained from a man younger than 40 in good health.

The chain links TRBV4-3 to TRBJ2-1, with D maybe TRBD2 (5 bases). The CDR3 contains 16 residues. V lost 3 bases to trimming and J lost 0 bases, with 12 bases between them. Germline V gives CDR1 LGHNA, CDR2 YSLEER. CDR3 sequence reads: CASSQVLGSSYNEQFF. As DNA, the CDR3 is TGCGCCAGCAGCCAGGTCCTAGGGAGCTCCTACAATGAGCAGTTCTTC.

The CDR3 DNA is TGTGCCAGCAGATCAAAGCAAAAATACAATGAGCAGTTCTTC. It specifies CASRSKQKYNEQFF. This chain links TRBV7-9 with TRBJ2-1; D not certain. There are 14 residues in the CDR3. Germline CDR1 reads SEHNR; CDR2 reads FQNEAQ (reference sequence). V was pared by 6 bases and J by 4 bases, with 13 bases between. The variable domain in full, completed from reference TRBV7-9 and TRBJ2-1, reads DTGVSQNPRHKITKRGQNVTFRCDPISEHNRLYWYRQTLGQGPEFLTYFQNEAQLEKSRLLSDRFSAERPKGSFSTLEIQRTEQGDSAMYLCASRSKQKYNEQFFGPGTRLTVL.

This clonotype came up once. This chain connects TRBV20-1 to TRBJ1-2, with 8 positions matching TRBD1. CDR1 and CDR2 (germline): DFQATT, SNEGSKA (reference sequence). The CDR3 is 14 residues long. Trimming took 0 bases from V and 6 from J; bases not matched to a gene: 6. CDR3 protein: CSARDEDRVDGYTF. Here the CDR3 DNA reads TGCAGTGCTAGAGATGAGGACAGGGTGGATGGCTACACCTTC.

V usage is TRBV6-6 and J usage is TRBJ1-2; TRBD1 matches 7 bases. CDR1 is MNHNY and CDR2 is SVGAGI in the germline V gene (reference sequence). The CDR3 extends over 13 amino acids. The V and J ends lost 6 bases and 4 bases, in that order; junction bases with no gene match: 5. Here the CDR3 reads CASREAGGYGYTF. The CDR3 DNA is TGTGCCAGCAGGGAGGCAGGGGGCTATGGCTACACCTTC.

The chain couples TRBV20-1 to TRBJ2-4, with 7 bases identical to TRBD1. The J call may be incorrect, as the DNA end agrees better with TRBJ2-7. Germline loops: CDR1 DFQATT, CDR2 SNEGSKA (reference sequence). CDR3 length equals 13 residues. For the CDR3, the DNA is TGCAGTTCTAAGCACAGGGGCAAATACGAGCAGTACTTC. This translates into CSSKHRGKYEQYF.

The rearrangement uses TRBV2 and TRBJ1-1; D perhaps matches TRBD1 (5 bases). Germline CDR1 and CDR2: SNHLY and FYNNEI. The CDR3 runs 15 residues. V was trimmed by 5 bases and J by 0 bases, leaving 13 bases between them. The CDR3 coding sequence is TGTGCCAGCAGTTCCAGGACAACGGTGAACACTGAAGCTTTCTTT. The encoded protein is CASSSRTTVNTEAFF.

The rearrangement links TRBV7-9 to TRBJ2-1; 9 bases are a match to TRBD1. Germline-derived CDR1 and CDR2 are SEHNR and FQNEAQ (reference sequence). J was trimmed by 4 bases and V by 5 bases; bases with no gene match: 9. The CDR3 runs 16 residues. Written as DNA, the CDR3 is TGTGCCAGCAGCCAATACCGGGACAGGGAGTACAATGAGCAGTTCTTC. This sequence encodes CASSQYRDREYNEQFF.

This clonotype appeared a few times. V gene TRBV5-4 combines with J gene TRBJ2-3, with 13 bases that match TRBD2. The CDR3 covers 16 residues. Trimming at V came to 2 bases and at J to 2 bases, leaving 2 bases not matched to a gene. Germline V lookup: CDR1 SGHNT, CDR2 YYREEE (reference sequence). CDR3 sequence: CASSLGTSGNTDTQYF. The CDR3 nucleotides read TGTGCCAGCAGCTTAGGGACTAGCGGGAACACAGATACGCAGTATTTT.

This chain uses TRBV7-2 with TRBJ2-1; D possibly corresponds to TRBD1 (5 bases). The last part of the DNA fits TRBJ2-7 better; the J call may be wrong. The CDR3 consists of 13 residues. CDR1 and CDR2 from the germline V gene are SGHTA and FQGNSA. The CDR3 DNA reads as TGTGCCAGCAGCTCTCCCACAGGTTACGAGCAGTACTTC. The encoded protein is CASSSPTGYEQYF.

The chain carries TRBV20-1 and TRBJ2-5; TRBD2 matches 8 bases. The CDR3 is made up of 13 amino acids. The V and J ends lost 3 bases and 5 bases, in that order; junction bases with no gene match: 5. CDR1 is DFQATT and CDR2 is SNEGSKA in the germline V gene (reference sequence). CDR3 residues: CSASSLAAETQYF. The CDR3 DNA is TGCAGTGCTAGTTCACTAGCGGCGGAGACCCAGTACTTC.

This chain links TRBV11-2 with TRBJ1-6, with D maybe TRBD1 (5 bases). V dropped 4 bases and J dropped 7 bases, with 20 bases sitting between them. This CDR3 comprises 17 residues. From germline, CDR1 is SGHAT and CDR2 FQNNGV. The CDR3 coding sequence is TGTGCCAGCAGCTCGCAAACCAGGGAAGGGAGGAATTCACCCCTCCACTTT. Amino acid sequence: CASSSQTREGRNSPLHF.

The chain joins TRBV9 to TRBJ2-7; 8 bases are shared with TRBD1. Germline V gene sequence: CDR1 SGDLS, CDR2 YYNGEE. CDR3 size: 14 residues. The junction had 6 bases not matched to a gene; V was cut back by 3 bases and J by 4 bases. CDR3 sequence: CASSGRQGSYEQYF. The DNA for the CDR3 is TGTGCCAGCAGCGGGAGACAGGGGAGTTACGAGCAGTACTTC.

The chain combines TRBV14 with TRBJ2-7, with 8 bases identical to TRBD1. This CDR3 spans 15 amino acids. V trimming: 5 bases; J trimming: 1 base; junction bases outside the gene matches: 7. CDR1 and CDR2 from the germline V gene are SGHDN and FVKESK. Written as DNA, the CDR3 is TGTGCCAGCAGCACGGAACAGGGGGTATCCTACGAGCAGTACTTC. It translates to CASSTEQGVSYEQYF.

Comments on this clonotype: A much larger clone is a single base away; this may be a read error. V gene TRBV4-3 combines with J gene TRBJ1-2; tentatively, D is TRBD1 (5 bases). The CDR3 totals 15 residues. The germline CDR1 and CDR2 sequences are LGHNA and YSLEER. CDR3 DNA sequence: TGCGCCAGCAACCAAGATGGGGGATTTAACTATGGCTACACCTTC. Its protein is CASNQDGGFNYGYTF.

This clonotype was observed a handful of times. The CDR3 reads CASSTGGTFNYGYTF. DNA of the CDR3: TGCGCCAGCAGCACGGGGGGGACGTTTAACTATGGCTACACCTTC. The chain combines TRBV5-1 with TRBJ1-2; perhaps TRBD1 as D (5 bases). With 4 bases removed from V and 1 base from J, the gap between germline ends came to 14 bases. The germline V gene has CDR1 SGHRS and CDR2 YFSETQ. CDR3 length: 15 residues.

The V and J genes are TRBV7-3 and TRBJ2-6; TRBD2 matches 11 bases. The ends lost 5 bases at V and 0 bases at J; junction bases unmatched: 12. Per germline, CDR1 SGHTA and CDR2 FQGTGA. The CDR3 length is 20 residues. This CDR3 reads CASSLSGTSGQSSGANVLTF. CDR3 bases: TGTGCCAGCAGCCTCTCCGGGACTAGCGGACAGAGCTCTGGGGCCAACGTCCTGACTTTC.

V usage is TRBV6-6 and J usage is TRBJ2-7; D might be TRBD2 (6 bases). The V and J ends lost 7 bases and 2 bases respectively, with 18 bases between them. Germline-derived CDR1 and CDR2 are MNHNY and SVGAGI (reference sequence). The CDR3 has 15 amino acids. The CDR3 DNA follows: TGTGCCAGCACCGAGCGGGTTGTTGAGACCTACGAGCAGTACTTC. Translating it yields CASTERVVETYEQYF.

Details on this clonotype: The junction does not match germline at one end; this may be a read error. The chain links TRBV28 to TRBJ1-6; tentatively, D is TRBD1 (5 bases). Looked up from germline, CDR1 is MDHEN and CDR2 is SYDVKM. The CDR3 covers 14 residues. The CDR3 coding sequence is TGTGCCTCCGGGGGGAGCTCCTATAATTCACCCTTCCACTTT. Its translation: CASGGSSYNSPFHF. Supplemented by reference TRBV28 and TRBJ1-6, the full variable domain reads DVKVTQSSRYLVKRTGEKVFLECVQDMDHENMFWYRQDPGLGLRLIYFSYDVKMKEKGDIPEGYSVSREKKERFSLILESASTNQTSMYLCASGGSSYNSPFHFGNGTRLTVT.